This T cell receptor (beta chain) was identified during a study of long-term antiretroviral therapy in people with HIV. Of note for this clone: The antigen remains undetermined.

Survey-level immunoSEQ v3.0 assays were run. Clones were read by immunoSEQ multiplex PCR, and TCRdb kept only the in-frame ones, dropping some. The repertoire holds about 19,000 clones, with about 80% as singletons. A minimum of one pre-ART and two post-ART PBMC samples existed for each donor. General study points: In samples taken after ART, diversity increased but remained below transplant donor control levels. Repertoires from HIV showed CDR3 length ranges narrower than those of controls. Repertoire dominance by clones expanded before ART was seen at all time points.

The starting material was unsorted PBMCs, obtained 0.5 years before starting antiretroviral therapy. This TCR was sampled from a woman in her forties or fifties with HIV.

In nucleotides, the CDR3 is TGCGCCAGCAGTGACCCTTTCGACGGAGACACTGAAGCTTTCTTT. This gives the protein CASSDPFDGDTEAFF. J is TRBJ1-1 and V is TRBV10-2; D is uncertain. CDR1 and CDR2 (germline): WSHSY, SAAADI. CDR3 size: 15 residues. V lost 3 bases and J lost 3, with 14 bases in between.